The 23 T cell receptor beta chains listed next were all sequenced from one sample in a study of a mutant IDH1 vaccine in newly diagnosed glioma. Time point noted: week 35, safety follow-up. Vaccination used 300 ug of mutant IDH1 20-mer peptide per dose, with topical imiquimod. No antigen is known for these receptors. Sequencing was performed with immunoSEQ multiplex PCR; in TCRdb, only in-frame clones are kept and a portion is missing. The sample yields about 30,000 clones, about four fifths seen once. Sequencing was performed on PBMCs, taken from a glioma patient whose treatment included an IDH1 peptide vaccine. These receptors were collected from a man between 25 and 39 years old with glioma.

V is TRBV27 and J is TRBJ2-7; 9 bases agree with TRBD2. The CDR3 is 15 amino acids. The ends lost 4 bases at V and 2 bases at J; junction bases unmatched: 6. CDR1 is MNHEY and CDR2 is SMNVEV in the germline V gene (reference sequence). DNA for the CDR3: TGTGCCAGCAGTTCCGGGGTAGCGGGAGCCTACGAGCAGTACTTC. Translated: CASSSGVAGAYEQYF.

In this sample, this clone turned up a few times. The CDR3 DNA reads as TGTGCCAGCAGCTTCGTGAACACTGAAGCTTTCTTT. It yields the protein CASSFVNTEAFF. The chain joins TRBV7-9 to TRBJ1-1; D is undetermined. This CDR3 contains 12 residues. Germline-derived CDR1 and CDR2 are SEHNR and FQNEAQ (reference sequence). The ends were cut back, 3 bases at V and 0 bases at J, with 2 bases in the middle.

J is TRBJ2-5 and V is TRBV29-1, with TRBD2 identical over 9 bases. Looked up from germline, CDR1 is SQVTM and CDR2 is ANQGSEA. This CDR3 is built from 13 residues. V lost 4 bases, J lost 2 bases, and 2 bases stayed unmatched. The CDR3 DNA is TGCAGCGTTGGGGCGGGAGGGCAAGAGACCCAGTACTTC. Translation: CSVGAGGQETQYF.

This clone was seen just once. The V call is TRBV27, the J call TRBJ1-1; D not resolved. This CDR3 is built from 12 residues. The V gene lost 5 bases and the J gene lost 3 bases, with 7 bases spanning the gap. Germline V gene data show CDR1 as MNHEY and CDR2 as SMNVEV (reference sequence). DNA for the CDR3: TGTGCCAGCAGTACTCCTCACACTGAAGCTTTCTTT. Encoded protein: CASSTPHTEAFF.

CDR3 amino acids: CASSPRGARTEAFF. The CDR3 coding sequence is TGTGCCAGCAGCCCGAGAGGGGCTCGGACTGAAGCTTTCTTT. This sequence joins TRBV7-2 and TRBJ1-1; a weak D match, TRBD1 (5 bases). Trimming stripped 5 bases from V and 5 bases from J, with 15 bases between. The CDR3 extends over 14 amino acids. Germline loops: CDR1 SGHTA, CDR2 FQGNSA. Supplemented by reference TRBV7-2 and TRBJ1-1, the full variable domain reads GAGVSQSPSNKVTEKGKDVELRCDPISGHTALYWYRQSLGQGLEFLIYFQGNSAPDKSGLPSDRFSAERTGGSVSTLTIQRTQQEDSAVYLCASSPRGARTEAFFGQGTRLTVV.

There are a few counts of this clone. V usage is TRBV6-6 and J usage is TRBJ1-5; 9 bases are a match to TRBD1. Unmatched junction bases numbered 4, after V lost 5 bases and J lost 5 bases. Germline V gene lookup returns CDR1 MNHNY and CDR2 SVGAGI (reference sequence). This CDR3 has 14 residues. Here the CDR3 reads CASSRTGEDQPQHF. CDR3 DNA: TGTGCCAGCAGTCGGACAGGGGAGGATCAGCCCCAGCATTTT.

This clone was detected once. The chain employs TRBV6-1 and TRBJ1-2; 8 bases align to TRBD1. CDR3 length: 15 residues. The trim removed 4 bases at V and 4 bases at J, leaving 8 bases unmatched. Germline lookup yields CDR1 MNHNS and CDR2 SASEGT. The CDR3 region is CASSGLAGGFYGYTF. DNA for the CDR3: TGTGCCAGCAGTGGGTTGGCAGGGGGCTTCTATGGCTACACCTTC.

The chain carries TRBV9 and TRBJ2-7, with TRBD2 matching over 11 bases. The junction had 5 bases not matched to a gene; V was cut back by 0 bases and J by 0 bases. Germline V gene sequence: CDR1 SGDLS, CDR2 YYNGEE. CDR3 length: 17 residues. This chain's CDR3 is CASSVGVAGGSSYEQYF. The CDR3 DNA sequence: TGTGCCAGCAGCGTAGGTGTAGCGGGAGGGAGCTCCTACGAGCAGTACTTC. Based on the CDR3 plus reference TRBV9 and TRBJ2-7, the full variable domain is DSGVTQTPKHLITATGQRVTLRCSPRSGDLSVYWYQQSLDQGLQFLIQYYNGEERAKGNILERFSAQQFPDLHSELNLSSLELGDSALYFCASSVGVAGGSSYEQYFGPGTRLTVT.

This clone was recorded only once. The chain employs TRBV29-1 and TRBJ2-2, with 8 bases matching TRBD1. V gave up 4 bases and J gave up 5 bases; unmatched junction bases: 9. This CDR3 has 15 amino acids. Per the germline V gene, CDR1 is SQVTM and CDR2 is ANQGSEA. CDR3 sequence: CSVGTGGIRTGELFF. CDR3 in DNA: TGCAGCGTTGGAACAGGGGGGATACGGACCGGGGAGCTGTTTTTT.

The chain is built from TRBV18 and TRBJ2-7, with D unresolved. CDR1 is KGHSH, CDR2 LQKENI, per germline. Trimming cost V 3 bases and J 0 bases, with 6 bases left between them. This CDR3 is built from 13 residues. The CDR3 loop reads CASSPGSSYEQYF. The CDR3 nucleotides are TGTGCCAGCTCACCGGGCAGCTCCTACGAGCAGTACTTC.

V gene TRBV4-2 combines with J gene TRBJ2-2, with TRBD2 matching 10 bases. J gave up 2 bases and V 0 bases, and 6 bases lay outside the gene matches. The germline V gene encodes CDR1 LGHNA and CDR2 YNFKEQ. The length of the CDR3 is 18 residues. CDR3 amino acids: CASSQDAAGGPNTGELFF. CDR3 bases: TGTGCCAGCAGCCAAGATGCAGCGGGAGGGCCTAACACCGGGGAGCTGTTTTTT.

V and J are TRBV30 and TRBJ2-3; the D is unclear. This CDR3 comprises 14 residues. Germline-derived CDR1 and CDR2 are GTSNPN and SVGIG (reference sequence). Trimming left V 0 bases short and J 4 bases short, with 11 bases between. The CDR3 protein is CAWSVQLMADTQYF. CDR3 bases: TGTGCCTGGAGTGTACAGTTGATGGCAGATACGCAGTATTTT.

The genes are TRBV5-8 and TRBJ2-1; 13 bases are shared with TRBD2. The CDR3 is 16 amino acids. CDR1 is SGHTS, CDR2 YDEGEE, per germline. J gave up 7 bases and V 4 bases, and 8 bases lay outside the gene matches. CDR3 protein: CASSPPPGLAGNEQFF. CDR3 DNA sequence: TGTGCCAGCAGCCCCCCGCCGGGACTAGCGGGAAATGAGCAGTTCTTC.

With regard to this clone: With a far larger clone one base away, a read error is the likely cause. Distinct nucleotide sequences in the sample also encode this CDR3. CDR3 loop: CASSYSSEAFF. The CDR3 DNA sequence: TGTGCCAGCAGTTACTCTTCTGAAGCTTTCTTT. The V gene is TRBV10-3, the J gene TRBJ1-1; no clear D gene. CDR1 is ENHRY and CDR2 is SYGVKD in the germline V gene. The CDR3 sequence is 11 residues long.

The J gene is TRBJ2-5, the V gene TRBV15; D remains ambiguous. The V gene's germline CDR1 is LNHNV and CDR2 YYDKDF (reference sequence). The CDR3 sequence is 16 residues long. V gave up 0 bases and J gave up 4 bases, with 15 bases separating them. The CDR3 sequence is CATSRDQRQARETQYF. The DNA for the CDR3 is TGTGCCACCAGCAGAGATCAGAGGCAGGCGCGAGAGACCCAGTACTTC.

This rearrangement joins TRBV9 to TRBJ2-3; D may be TRBD2 (6 bases). Germline V CDR1 and CDR2: SGDLS, YYNGEE. Trimming took off 2 bases at V and 4 bases at J, with 14 bases between the two ends. The CDR3 length is 15 residues. The CDR3 reads CASSVLTGVPDTQYF. The CDR3, as DNA: TGTGCCAGCAGCGTGTTAACGGGAGTGCCAGATACGCAGTATTTT.

By share, this clone counts as hyperexpanded. At the DNA level, this CDR3 is encoded by other sequences in the same sample as well. This chain connects TRBV6-5 to TRBJ1-1, with D unclear. Between the trimmed V and J ends, which lost 0 bases and 6 bases, there was a span of 2 bases. The V gene's germline CDR1 is MNHEY and CDR2 SVGAGI. This CDR3 has 11 residues. CDR3: CASSYSSEAFF. The CDR3 bases are TGTGCCAGCAGTTACTCTTCTGAAGCTTTCTTT.

The chain combines TRBV11-1 with TRBJ2-7; perhaps TRBD2 as D (5 bases). This CDR3 spans 13 amino acids. Germline lookup yields CDR1 SGHAT and CDR2 FQDESV (reference sequence). V was trimmed by 5 bases and J by 2 bases, leaving 10 bases between them. The CDR3 coding sequence is TGTGCCAGCAGCCCGGGGTATGCCTACGAGCAGTACTTC. It yields the protein CASSPGYAYEQYF.

The CDR3 region has the DNA TGTGCCAGCAGCTTCCCCTGGGGGGGTCAGCCCCAGCATTTT. Translating it yields CASSFPWGGQPQHF. The chain has TRBV7-2 and TRBJ1-5; perhaps TRBD1 as D (5 bases). The germline V gene has CDR1 SGHTA and CDR2 FQGNSA. Trimming removed 3 bases at V and 6 bases at J, with 12 bases between. The CDR3 is 14 residues long. The full variable domain, rest sourced from reference TRBV7-2 and TRBJ1-5, is GAGVSQSPSNKVTEKGKDVELRCDPISGHTALYWYRQSLGQGLEFLIYFQGNSAPDKSGLPSDRFSAERTGGSVSTLTIQRTQQEDSAVYLCASSFPWGGQPQHFGDGTRLSIL.

This chain joins TRBV29-1 and TRBJ2-7; maybe TRBD1 (6 bases). Germline assignment: CDR1 SQVTM and CDR2 ANQGSEA. The V end lost 5 bases, the J end lost 2 bases, and 10 bases lay between the germline ends. CDR3 length equals 12 residues. CDR3 sequence reads: CSVRDRPYEQYF. The CDR3 bases are TGCAGCGTTCGCGACAGGCCCTACGAGCAGTACTTC.

This chain joins TRBV19 and TRBJ1-5; 7 nucleotides line up with TRBD1. This CDR3 has 13 amino acids. V was pared by 5 bases and J by 6 bases, with 4 bases of the junction left unmatched. Per germline, CDR1 LNHDA and CDR2 SQIVND (reference sequence). CDR3 sequence: CASSGYRGQPQHF. DNA of the CDR3: TGTGCCAGTAGTGGGTACAGGGGTCAGCCCCAGCATTTT.

The V and J genes are TRBV2 and TRBJ1-1; D is unresolved. Per the germline V gene, CDR1 is SNHLY and CDR2 is FYNNEI. The V gene lost 6 bases and the J gene lost 1 base, with 6 bases spanning the gap. The CDR3 is made up of 12 amino acids. The CDR3 loop is CASRSRNTEAFF. The CDR3 region has the DNA TGTGCCAGCAGAAGCAGGAACACTGAAGCTTTCTTT.

V usage is TRBV2 and J usage is TRBJ2-1; 10 nucleotides match TRBD2. This CDR3 comprises 16 residues. CDR1 is SNHLY and CDR2 is FYNNEI in the germline V gene. Germline trimming cut 7 bases from V and 0 bases from J; bases unmatched to any gene: 6. CDR3 coding DNA: TGTGCCAGCAAGGTAGCGGGAGGATCCTCCTACAATGAGCAGTTCTTC. Protein: CASKVAGGSSYNEQFF.